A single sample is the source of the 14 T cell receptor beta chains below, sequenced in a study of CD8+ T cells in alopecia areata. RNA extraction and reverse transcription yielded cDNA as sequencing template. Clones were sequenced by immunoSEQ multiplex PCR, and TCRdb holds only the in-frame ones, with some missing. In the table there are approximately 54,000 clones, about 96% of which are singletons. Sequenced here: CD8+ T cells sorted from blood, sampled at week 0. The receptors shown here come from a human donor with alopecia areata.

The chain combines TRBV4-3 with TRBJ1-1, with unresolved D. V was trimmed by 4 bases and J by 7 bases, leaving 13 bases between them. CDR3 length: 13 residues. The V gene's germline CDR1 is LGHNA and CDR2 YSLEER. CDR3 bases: TGCGCCAGCAGCCCACACGGAAGTGGTGAAGCTTTCTTT. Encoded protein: CASSPHGSGEAFF.

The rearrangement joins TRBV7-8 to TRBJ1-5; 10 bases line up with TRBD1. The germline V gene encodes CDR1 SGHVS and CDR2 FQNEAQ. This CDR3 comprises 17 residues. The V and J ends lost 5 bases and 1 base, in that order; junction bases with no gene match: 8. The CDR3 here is CASSHGTGEGSNQPQHF. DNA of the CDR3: TGTGCCAGCAGCCACGGGACAGGGGAGGGGAGCAATCAGCCCCAGCATTTT.

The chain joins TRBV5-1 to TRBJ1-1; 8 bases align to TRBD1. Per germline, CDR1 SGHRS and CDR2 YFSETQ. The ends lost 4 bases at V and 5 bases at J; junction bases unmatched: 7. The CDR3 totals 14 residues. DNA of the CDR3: TGCGCCAGCAGCATAGGACAGGGTAGAACTGAAGCTTTCTTT. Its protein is CASSIGQGRTEAFF.

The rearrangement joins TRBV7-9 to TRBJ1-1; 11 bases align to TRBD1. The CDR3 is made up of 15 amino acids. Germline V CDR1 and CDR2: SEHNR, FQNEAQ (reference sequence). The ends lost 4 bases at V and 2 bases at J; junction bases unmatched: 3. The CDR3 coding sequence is TGTGCCAGCAGCTCCGGACAGGGGGCAAACACTGAAGCTTTCTTT. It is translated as CASSSGQGANTEAFF.

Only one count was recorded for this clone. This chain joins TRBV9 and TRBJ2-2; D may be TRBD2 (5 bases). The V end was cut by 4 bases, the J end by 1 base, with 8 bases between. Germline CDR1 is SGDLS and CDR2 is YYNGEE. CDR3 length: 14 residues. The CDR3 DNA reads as TGTGCCAGCAGCTCAGGAGGGAACACCGGGGAGCTGTTTTTT. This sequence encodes CASSSGGNTGELFF.

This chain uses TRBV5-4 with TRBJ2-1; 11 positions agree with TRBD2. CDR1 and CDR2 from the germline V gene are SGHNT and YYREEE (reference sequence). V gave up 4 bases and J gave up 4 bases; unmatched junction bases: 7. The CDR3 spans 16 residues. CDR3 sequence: CASSLPLAGGYNEQFF. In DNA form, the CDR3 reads TGTGCCAGCAGCCTACCCCTAGCGGGGGGTTACAATGAGCAGTTCTTC. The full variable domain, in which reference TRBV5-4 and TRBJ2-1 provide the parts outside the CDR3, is ETGVTQSPTHLIKTRGQQVTLRCSSQSGHNTVSWYQQALGQGPQFIFQYYREEENGRGNFPPRFSGLQFPNYSSELNVNALELDDSALYLCASSLPLAGGYNEQFFGPGTRLTVL.

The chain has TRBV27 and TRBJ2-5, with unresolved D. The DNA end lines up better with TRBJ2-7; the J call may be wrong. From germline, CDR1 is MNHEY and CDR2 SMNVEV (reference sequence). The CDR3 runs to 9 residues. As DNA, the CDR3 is TGTGCCAGCGGTTACGAGCAGTACTTC. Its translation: CASGYEQYF.

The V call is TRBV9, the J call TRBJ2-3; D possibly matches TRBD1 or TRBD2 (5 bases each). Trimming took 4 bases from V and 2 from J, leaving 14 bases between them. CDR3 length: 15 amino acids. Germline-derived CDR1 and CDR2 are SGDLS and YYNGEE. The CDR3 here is CASSPYGADTDTQYF. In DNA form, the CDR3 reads TGTGCCAGCAGCCCCTACGGGGCGGACACAGATACGCAGTATTTT.

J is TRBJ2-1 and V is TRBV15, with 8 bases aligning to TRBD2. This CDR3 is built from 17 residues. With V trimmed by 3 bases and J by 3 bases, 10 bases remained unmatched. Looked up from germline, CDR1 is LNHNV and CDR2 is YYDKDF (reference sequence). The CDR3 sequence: CATSSYFSGGLYNEQFF. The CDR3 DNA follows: TGTGCCACCAGCAGTTACTTCTCGGGGGGGCTCTACAATGAGCAGTTCTTC. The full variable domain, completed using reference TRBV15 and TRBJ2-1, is DAMVIQNPRYQVTQFGKPVTLSCSQTLNHNVMYWYQQKSSQAPKLLFHYYDKDFNNEADTPDNFQSRRPNTSFCFLDIRSPGLGDTAMYLCATSSYFSGGLYNEQFFGPGTRLTVL.

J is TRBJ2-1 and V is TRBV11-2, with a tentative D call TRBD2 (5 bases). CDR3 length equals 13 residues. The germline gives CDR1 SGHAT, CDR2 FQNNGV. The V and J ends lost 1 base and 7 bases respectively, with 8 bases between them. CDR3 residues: CASSLAPGNEQFF. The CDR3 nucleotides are TGTGCCAGCAGCTTAGCACCGGGAAATGAGCAGTTCTTC.

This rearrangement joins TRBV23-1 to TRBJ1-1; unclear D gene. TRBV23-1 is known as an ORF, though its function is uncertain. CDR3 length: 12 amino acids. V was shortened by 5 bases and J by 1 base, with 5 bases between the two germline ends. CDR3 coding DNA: TGCGCCAGCAGTTTGTCGAACACTGAAGCTTTCTTT. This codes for CASSLSNTEAFF.

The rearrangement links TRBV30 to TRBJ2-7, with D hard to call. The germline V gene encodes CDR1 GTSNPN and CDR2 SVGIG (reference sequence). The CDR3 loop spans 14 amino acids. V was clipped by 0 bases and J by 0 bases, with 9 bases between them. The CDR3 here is CAWSVLSVSYEQYF. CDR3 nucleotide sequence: TGTGCCTGGAGTGTACTATCCGTCTCCTACGAGCAGTACTTC.

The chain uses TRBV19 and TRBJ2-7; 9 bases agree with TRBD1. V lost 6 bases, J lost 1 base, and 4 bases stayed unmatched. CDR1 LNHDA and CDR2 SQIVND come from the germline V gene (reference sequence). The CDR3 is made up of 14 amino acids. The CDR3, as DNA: TGTGCCAGTAGCCCCGGGACAGGGTCCTACGAGCAGTACTTC. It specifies CASSPGTGSYEQYF. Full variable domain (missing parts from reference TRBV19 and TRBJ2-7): DGGITQSPKYLFRKEGQNVTLSCEQNLNHDAMYWYRQDPGQGLRLIYYSQIVNDFQKGDIAEGYSVSREKKESFPLTVTSAQKNPTAFYLCASSPGTGSYEQYFGPGTRLTVT.

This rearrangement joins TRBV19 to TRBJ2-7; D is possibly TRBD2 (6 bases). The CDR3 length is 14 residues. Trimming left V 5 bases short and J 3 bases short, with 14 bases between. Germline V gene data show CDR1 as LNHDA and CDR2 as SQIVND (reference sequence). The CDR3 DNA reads TGTGCCAGTAGTCCGGGACTTGCAGGCTACGAGCAGTACTTC. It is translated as CASSPGLAGYEQYF.